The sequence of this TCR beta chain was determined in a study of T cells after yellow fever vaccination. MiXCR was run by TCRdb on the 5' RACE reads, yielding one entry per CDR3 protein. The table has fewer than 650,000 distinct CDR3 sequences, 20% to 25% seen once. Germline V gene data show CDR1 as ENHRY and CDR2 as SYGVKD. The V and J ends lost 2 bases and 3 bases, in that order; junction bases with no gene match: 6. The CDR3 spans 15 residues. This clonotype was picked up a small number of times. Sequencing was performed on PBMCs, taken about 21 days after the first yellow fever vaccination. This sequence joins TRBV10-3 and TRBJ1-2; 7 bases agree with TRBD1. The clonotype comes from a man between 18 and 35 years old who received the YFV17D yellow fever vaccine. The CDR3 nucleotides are TGTGCCATCAGTGAGAACAGGGGAGGGGACTATGGCTACACCTTC. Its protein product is CAISENRGGDYGYTF.